A selection of T cell receptor beta chains follows, all from one sample in a study of T cells after somatic rescue of genetic block. The table came from immunoSEQ multiplex PCR; TCRdb's copy has only in-frame clones and leaves some out. This table holds tens of thousands of clones, 70% to 90% found once. Sequenced: peripheral blood mononuclear cells (PBMCs). These receptors all stem from a woman between 18 and 29 years old. CDR3s include the opening cysteine and the closing phenylalanine or tryptophan. Fields, in order: clone size, D gene, V gene, J gene, CDR3 DNA, CDR3 protein. The D gene is left open where the match is weak. Not all rows give a size; the values are once, few, many and, for expanded clones, a class.

abundance: -; d_gene: TRBD2; v_gene: TRBV6-5; j_gene: TRBJ2-2; CDR3nt: TGTGCCAGCAGGGCGGGAGGGGGGTACACCGGGGAGCTGTTTTTT; CDR3aa: CASRAGGGYTGELFF
abundance: -; d_gene: -; v_gene: TRBV27; j_gene: TRBJ2-7; CDR3nt: TGTGCCAGCAGTTTAGAGGGGCCCTCGGGGTACGAGCAGTACTTC; CDR3aa: CASSLEGPSGYEQYF
abundance: -; d_gene: -; v_gene: TRBV4-1; j_gene: TRBJ2-6; CDR3nt: TGCGCCAGCAGCCAAGTGTCCAGGGCCAACGTCCTGACTTTC; CDR3aa: CASSQVSRANVLTF
abundance: -; d_gene: -; v_gene: TRBV6-6; j_gene: TRBJ2-7; CDR3nt: TGTGCCAGCAGTCATGGGACGGACGATCAGTACTTC; CDR3aa: CASSHGTDDQYF
abundance: -; d_gene: -; v_gene: TRBV13; j_gene: TRBJ2-2; CDR3nt: TGTGCCAGCAGCCTGGGGTCGGGGGAGCTGTTTTTT; CDR3aa: CASSLGSGELFF
abundance: -; d_gene: -; v_gene: TRBV5-1; j_gene: TRBJ2-7; CDR3nt: TGCGCCAGCAGCTTGGAGGCGGCCACCTACGAGCAGTACTTC; CDR3aa: CASSLEAATYEQYF
abundance: -; d_gene: -; v_gene: TRBV28; j_gene: TRBJ2-7; CDR3nt: TGTGCCAGCAGTGTACAGGGTTGGGTCTACGAGCAGTACTTC; CDR3aa: CASSVQGWVYEQYF
abundance: -; d_gene: -; v_gene: TRBV6-5; j_gene: TRBJ1-1; CDR3nt: TGTGCCAGCAGTTTCTTACCTCGGGGGGACACTGAAGCTTTCTTT; CDR3aa: CASSFLPRGDTEAFF
abundance: -; d_gene: -; v_gene: TRBV4-1; j_gene: TRBJ2-7; CDR3nt: TGCGCCAGCAGCCAAGATCGGGGTAGACCATCCTACGAGCAGTACTTC; CDR3aa: CASSQDRGRPSYEQYF
abundance: -; d_gene: -; v_gene: TRBV7-8; j_gene: TRBJ2-7; CDR3nt: TGTGCCAGCAGCTTAAACCCCCCAACTAGGCCGATATACTACGAGCAGTACTTC; CDR3aa: CASSLNPPTRPIYYEQYF
abundance: -; d_gene: -; v_gene: TRBV27; j_gene: TRBJ2-7; CDR3nt: TGTGCCAGCAGTATTTCCTTGGGGGCCGCCTACGAGCAGTACTTC; CDR3aa: CASSISLGAAYEQYF
abundance: -; d_gene: TRBD2; v_gene: TRBV5-6; j_gene: TRBJ2-7; CDR3nt: TGTGCCAGCAGCTTGGGGCTTGGACTAGCGGGTAGCTCCTACGAGCAGTACTTC; CDR3aa: CASSLGLGLAGSSYEQYF
abundance: -; d_gene: -; v_gene: TRBV25-1; j_gene: TRBJ2-2; CDR3nt: TGTGCCAGCAGTGACGGGAGAGACACCGGGGAGCCGTTTTTT; CDR3aa: CASSDGRDTGEPFF
abundance: medium-sized; d_gene: -; v_gene: TRBV5-4; j_gene: TRBJ1-1; CDR3nt: TGTGCCAGCAGCTTGGTAGCGGCGGCCACTGAAGCTTTCTTT; CDR3aa: CASSLVAAATEAFF
abundance: once; d_gene: -; v_gene: TRBV7-8; j_gene: TRBJ2-7; CDR3nt: TGTGCCAGCAGCGTACAGGGACACGAGCAGTACTTC; CDR3aa: CASSVQGHEQYF
abundance: -; d_gene: TRBD1; v_gene: TRBV13; j_gene: TRBJ2-3; CDR3nt: TGTGCCAGCAGACTAGGGGACAGACTCACAGATACGCAGTATTTT; CDR3aa: CASRLGDRLTDTQYF
abundance: -; d_gene: -; v_gene: TRBV7-2; j_gene: TRBJ1-2; CDR3nt: TGTGCCGTAAAGCTGGGCCCCATCGAGGCCTACACCTTC; CDR3aa: CAVKLGPIEAYTF
abundance: -; d_gene: -; v_gene: TRBV29-1; j_gene: TRBJ2-3; CDR3nt: TGCAGCGTTGAGGTAGGGGGAGATACGCAGTATTTT; CDR3aa: CSVEVGGDTQYF
abundance: few; d_gene: TRBD2; v_gene: TRBV18; j_gene: TRBJ2-1; CDR3nt: TGTGCCAGCTCACTAGCGGGATGGGATGAGCAGTTCTTC; CDR3aa: CASSLAGWDEQFF
abundance: -; d_gene: -; v_gene: TRBV16; j_gene: TRBJ1-1; CDR3nt: TGTGCCAGCAGCCAATCGGGCAGCCCGAACACTGAAGCTTTCTTT; CDR3aa: CASSQSGSPNTEAFF
abundance: -; d_gene: -; v_gene: TRBV28; j_gene: TRBJ1-2; CDR3nt: TGTGCCAGCACCGTCTGGGGGGCGGGCTATGGCTACACCTTC; CDR3aa: CASTVWGAGYGYTF
abundance: -; d_gene: TRBD2; v_gene: TRBV5-1; j_gene: TRBJ2-4; CDR3nt: TGCGCCAGCAGCTTGGGGACTAGCGGGAATCAAAACATTCAGTACTTC; CDR3aa: CASSLGTSGNQNIQYF
abundance: -; d_gene: TRBD1; v_gene: TRBV6-5; j_gene: TRBJ1-4; CDR3nt: TGTGCCAGCAGTTCCAATCCGGGACAGGGCACTGAAAAACTGTTTTTT; CDR3aa: CASSSNPGQGTEKLFF
abundance: once; d_gene: TRBD2; v_gene: TRBV7-9; j_gene: TRBJ2-1; CDR3nt: TGTGCCAGCAGCTTACGGCTAGCGGGAGGGGATGAGCAGTTCTTC; CDR3aa: CASSLRLAGGDEQFF
abundance: -; d_gene: -; v_gene: TRBV29-1; j_gene: TRBJ2-1; CDR3nt: TGCAGCGCCAGTTACTCGGGTATCTTCGGTGAGCAGTTCTTC; CDR3aa: CSASYSGIFGEQFF
abundance: -; d_gene: -; v_gene: TRBV19; j_gene: TRBJ2-5; CDR3nt: TGTGCCCCCCCAGAGGGGGGACAAGAGACCCAGTACTTC; CDR3aa: CAPPEGGQETQYF
abundance: -; d_gene: -; v_gene: TRBV5-1; j_gene: TRBJ1-2; CDR3nt: TGCGCCAGCAGCTTGGACAGCCTCTATGGCTACACCTTC; CDR3aa: CASSLDSLYGYTF
abundance: once; d_gene: -; v_gene: TRBV6-1; j_gene: TRBJ1-2; CDR3nt: TGTGCCAGCAGGCATACACTATTAGCTAACTATGGCTACACCTTC; CDR3aa: CASRHTLLANYGYTF
abundance: -; d_gene: TRBD1; v_gene: TRBV10-3; j_gene: TRBJ2-6; CDR3nt: TGTGCCATCAGTGAGGAGGGGGCGGCTGGGGCCAACGTCCTGACTTTC; CDR3aa: CAISEEGAAGANVLTF